The clone carrying this TCR beta chain was seen at least ten times. Its antigen is not known. These data are taken from a study of T cells in Graves' hyperthyroidism and ophthalmopathy. Whole-study results and caveats: Most clonotypes expanded in the thyroid (above 0.001) were also present in blood.

CDR3 length: 12 amino acids. V lost 1 base and J lost 5, with 6 bases in between. It was RNA transcripts that yielded the amplified TCR beta CDR3 regions. First-round RT-PCR with HTBI primers amplified the TCR CDR3 region. From the multiplex PCR reads, TCRdb called clonotypes with MiXCR, one entry per CDR3 protein. The table records a few hundred thousand distinct CDR3 sequences, about a sixth of them present only once. Lactation, pregnancy, other autoimmune disease or uncontrolled infection excluded patients. This sequence originates from a woman aged 55-75 years with Graves' ophthalmopathy. The material sequenced was blood. V is TRBV12-3 or TRBV12-4 and J is TRBJ2-7; no firm D call. The CDR3 region is CASSLGYNEQYF. The DNA for the CDR3 is TGTGCCAGCAGTTTAGGATACAACGAGCAGTACTTC.